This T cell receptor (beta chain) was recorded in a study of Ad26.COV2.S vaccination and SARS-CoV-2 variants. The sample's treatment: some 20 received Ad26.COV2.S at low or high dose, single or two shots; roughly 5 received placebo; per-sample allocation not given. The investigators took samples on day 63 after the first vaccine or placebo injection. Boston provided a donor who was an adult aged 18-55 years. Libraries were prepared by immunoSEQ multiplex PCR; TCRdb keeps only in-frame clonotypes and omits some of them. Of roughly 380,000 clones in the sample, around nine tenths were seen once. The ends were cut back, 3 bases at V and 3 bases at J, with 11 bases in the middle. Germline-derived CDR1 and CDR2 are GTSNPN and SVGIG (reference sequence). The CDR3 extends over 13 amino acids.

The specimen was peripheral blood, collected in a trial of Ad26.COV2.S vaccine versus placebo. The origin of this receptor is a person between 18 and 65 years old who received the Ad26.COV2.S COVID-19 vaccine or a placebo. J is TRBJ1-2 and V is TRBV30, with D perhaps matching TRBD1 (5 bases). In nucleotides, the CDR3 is TGTGCCTGGAGACGCGGGGCGGACTATGGCTACACCTTC. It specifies CAWRRGADYGYTF.